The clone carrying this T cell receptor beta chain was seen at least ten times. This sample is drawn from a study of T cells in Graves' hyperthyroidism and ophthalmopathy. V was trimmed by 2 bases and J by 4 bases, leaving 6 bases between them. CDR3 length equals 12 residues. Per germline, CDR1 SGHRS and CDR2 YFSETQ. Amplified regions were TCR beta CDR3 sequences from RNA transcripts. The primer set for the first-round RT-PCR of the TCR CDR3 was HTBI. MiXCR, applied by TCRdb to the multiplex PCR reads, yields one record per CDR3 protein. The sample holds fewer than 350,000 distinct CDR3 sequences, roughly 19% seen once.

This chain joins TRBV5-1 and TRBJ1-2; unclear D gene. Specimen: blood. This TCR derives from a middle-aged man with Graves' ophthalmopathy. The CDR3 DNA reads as TGCGCCAGCAGCTTTAGTGGCTATGGCTACACCTTC. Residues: CASSFSGYGYTF.